This T cell receptor (beta chain) was captured in a study of T-cell reconstitution after alpha-beta-depleted transplantation in children. Study observations and caveats: About two months after transplant, alpha-beta T cells reportedly came from several hundred expanded graft clones.

On this clonotype itself: No antigen is known for it.

Unique molecular identifiers were incorporated during preparation of the TCRbeta library. TCRdb processed the PCR reads anew with MiXCR; each CDR3 protein has one entry. The sample consists of fewer than 350,000 distinct CDR3 sequences, approximately 10% of them appearing once. Trimming shortened V by 6 bases and J by 8 bases, and 13 bases separated the two germline ends. Germline V gene sequence: CDR1 MDHEN, CDR2 SYDVKM. This CDR3 comprises 12 residues. The chain carries TRBV28 and TRBJ1-2, with a possible D match to TRBD1 (6 bases). The source of this sequence is a male patient under 10 years old who had a stem cell transplant for chronic granulomatous disease, so the T cells may come from the graft donor. The starting material was peripheral blood, obtained 180 days after TCRalphabeta/CD19-depleted stem cell transplant. The CDR3 bases are TGTGCCAGCAGCAGGGGACAACGGGGCTACACCTTC. Translating it yields CASSRGQRGYTF.